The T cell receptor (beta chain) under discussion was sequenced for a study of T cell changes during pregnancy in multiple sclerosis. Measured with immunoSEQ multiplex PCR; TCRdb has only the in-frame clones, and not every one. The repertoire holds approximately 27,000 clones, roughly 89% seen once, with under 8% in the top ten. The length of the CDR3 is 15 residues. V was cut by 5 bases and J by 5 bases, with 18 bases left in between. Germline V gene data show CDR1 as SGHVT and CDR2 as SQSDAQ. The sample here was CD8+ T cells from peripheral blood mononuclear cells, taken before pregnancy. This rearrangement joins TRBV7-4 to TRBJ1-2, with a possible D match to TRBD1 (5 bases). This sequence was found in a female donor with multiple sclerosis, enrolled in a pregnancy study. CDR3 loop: CASSRTRQFEYGYTF. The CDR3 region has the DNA TGTGCCAGCAGCCGTACACGACAGTTTGAATATGGCTACACCTTC.